This entry lists 16 T cell receptor beta chains sequenced from one sample in a study of blood T cell repertoires in COVID-19. This table comes from immunoSEQ multiplex PCR, and its TCRdb copy is limited to in-frame clones, with some not included. The data hold 150,000 to 200,000 clones, with roughly four fifths observed a single time. The specimen sequenced was peripheral blood. These receptors all come from a human donor in a cohort sampled during active COVID-19.

This clone has a handful of counts. The rearrangement links TRBV20-1 to TRBJ1-3; perhaps TRBD1 as D (5 bases). This CDR3 comprises 14 residues. Germline CDR1 reads DFQATT; CDR2 reads SNEGSKA (reference sequence). V was trimmed by 3 bases and J by 9 bases, leaving 18 bases between them. This CDR3 is CSASESGYSRTIYF. CDR3 sequence (DNA): TGCAGTGCTAGTGAGTCAGGGTACTCCCGCACCATATATTTT.

This chain uses TRBV19 with TRBJ2-3; TRBD2 might be the D (6 bases). Germline V lookup: CDR1 LNHDA, CDR2 SQIVND (reference sequence). This CDR3 has 13 residues. CDR3 residues: CASGLTELDTQYF. In DNA form, the CDR3 reads TGTGCTTCAGGACTAACCGAGTTAGATACGCAGTATTTT. The variable domain in full, completed from reference TRBV19 and TRBJ2-3, reads DGGITQSPKYLFRKEGQNVTLSCEQNLNHDAMYWYRQDPGQGLRLIYYSQIVNDFQKGDIAEGYSVSREKKESFPLTVTSAQKNPTAFYLCASGLTELDTQYFGPGTRLTVL.

The chain couples TRBV11-2 to TRBJ2-1; 9 bases map to TRBD2. The V and J ends lost 5 bases and 5 bases, in that order; junction bases with no gene match: 10. The CDR3 totals 16 residues. CDR1 and CDR2 from the germline V gene are SGHAT and FQNNGV. CDR3 coding DNA: TGTGCCAGCAGCCCCGGGTGGCGGGAGGGGGACAATGAGCAGTTCTTC. It translates to CASSPGWREGDNEQFF.

This clone occurred a few times. This rearrangement joins TRBV5-1 to TRBJ2-1; 8 bases are shared with TRBD2. The ends lost 5 bases at V and 4 bases at J; junction bases unmatched: 5. Germline V gene sequence: CDR1 SGHRS, CDR2 YFSETQ. The CDR3 runs to 14 residues. The CDR3 DNA follows: TGCGCCAGCAGTAGGGGGACTAGTTACAATGAGCAGTTCTTC. It translates to CASSRGTSYNEQFF. Variable domain in full (rest from reference TRBV5-1 and TRBJ2-1): KAGVTQTPRYLIKTRGQQVTLSCSPISGHRSVSWYQQTPGQGLQFLFEYFSETQRNKGNFPGRFSGRQFSNSRSEMNVSTLELGDSALYLCASSRGTSYNEQFFGPGTRLTVL.

This chain links TRBV6-2 or TRBV6-3 with TRBJ2-5; TRBD1 might be the D (5 bases). CDR3 length equals 12 residues. V was cut by 2 bases and J by 5 bases, with 6 bases left in between. Germline CDR1 reads MNHEY; CDR2 reads SVGEGT. Here the CDR3 DNA reads TGTGCCAGCAGTTACGGGGCCGAGACCCAGTACTTC. It specifies CASSYGAETQYF.

V and J are TRBV20-1 and TRBJ1-2; D remains ambiguous. The CDR3 is made up of 11 amino acids. The V and J ends lost 0 bases and 3 bases respectively, with 2 bases between them. The germline V gene has CDR1 DFQATT and CDR2 SNEGSKA (reference sequence). The CDR3 nucleotides read TGCAGTGCTAGAGACTACTATGGCTACACCTTC. It specifies CSARDYYGYTF.

The chain links TRBV27 to TRBJ1-5, with D unclear. The CDR3 loop spans 13 amino acids. Trimming shortened V by 5 bases and J by 0 bases, and 5 bases separated the two germline ends. The germline gives CDR1 MNHEY, CDR2 SMNVEV (reference sequence). The CDR3 DNA reads TGTGCCAGCAGTCCTTATAGCAATCAGCCCCAGCATTTT. Translation: CASSPYSNQPQHF.

The chain combines TRBV2 with TRBJ2-2; tentative D call: TRBD2 (6 bases). Germline V gene sequence: CDR1 SNHLY, CDR2 FYNNEI. The CDR3 consists of 17 residues. V lost 4 bases, J lost 3 bases, and 18 bases lay in between. CDR3 sequence (DNA): TGTGCCAGCAGTGTCCCTTCTAGCGAGATTTACACCGGGGAGCTGTTTTTT. Amino acids: CASSVPSSEIYTGELFF.

This rearrangement joins TRBV4-3 to TRBJ1-6; D is unclear. The CDR3 is 15 residues long. Germline V gene data show CDR1 as LGHNA and CDR2 as YSLEER. Trimming removed 2 bases from V and 9 bases from J, with 14 bases in between. The CDR3 nucleotides read TGCGCCAGCAGCCAACGGATCCAAACGGGTTCACCCCTCCACTTT. Protein sequence: CASSQRIQTGSPLHF.

This clone was found once. V gene TRBV28 combines with J gene TRBJ2-7; 10 nucleotides line up with TRBD2. V gave up 4 bases and J gave up 0 bases; unmatched junction bases: 9. CDR1 MDHEN and CDR2 SYDVKM come from the germline V gene. This CDR3 has 17 residues. CDR3 in DNA: TGTGCCAGCAGTTCCCTCGGACTAGCGGATAGCTCCTACGAGCAGTACTTC. Its translation: CASSSLGLADSSYEQYF.

CDR3 in DNA: TGTGCCAGCTCACCAAAATTGGAGGACAGGGGGCTTTATGGCTACACCTTC. Encoded protein: CASSPKLEDRGLYGYTF. The rearrangement links TRBV18 to TRBJ1-2; TRBD1 agrees at 11 bases. Per the germline V gene, CDR1 is KGHSH and CDR2 is LQKENI. J gave up 5 bases and V 2 bases, and 10 bases lay outside the gene matches. This CDR3 contains 17 residues.

This chain uses TRBV7-8 with TRBJ1-5, with 7 bases aligning to TRBD1. CDR1 SGHVS and CDR2 FQNEAQ come from the germline V gene. The CDR3 is 12 amino acids. Germline trimming cut 5 bases from V and 11 bases from J; bases unmatched to any gene: 6. In DNA, the CDR3 is TGTGCCAGCAGCCCAGGGACAGCTTCCCAGCATTTT. This gives the protein CASSPGTASQHF. Variable domain in full (rest from reference TRBV7-8 and TRBJ1-5): GAGVSQSPRYKVAKRGQDVALRCDPISGHVSLFWYQQALGQGPEFLTYFQNEAQLDKSGLPSDRFFAERPEGSVSTLKIQRTQQEDSAVYLCASSPGTASQHFGDGTRLSIL.

The chain combines TRBV20-1 with TRBJ2-7, with 8 bases matching TRBD1. The CDR3 covers 12 residues. Germline CDR1 DFQATT, CDR2 SNEGSKA (reference sequence). The V segment lost 3 bases and the J segment 6 bases; nucleotides outside the gene matches: 4. The CDR3 DNA follows: TGCAGTGCTAGTGACAGGGGAGTCGAGCAGTACTTC. It yields the protein CSASDRGVEQYF.

This clone was detected once. Written as DNA, the CDR3 is TGTGCCAGCAGCTTAGTGACTAGCGGGCCTTCCTACGAGCAGTACTTC. It codes for CASSLVTSGPSYEQYF. This chain uses TRBV7-9 with TRBJ2-7, with 10 bases fitting TRBD2. The V and J ends lost 1 base and 1 base, in that order; junction bases with no gene match: 4. In germline, CDR1 is SEHNR, CDR2 FQNEAQ (reference sequence). The length of the CDR3 is 16 residues.

The rearrangement links TRBV11-2 to TRBJ1-5, with 7 bases matching TRBD1. The CDR3 length is 15 residues. J lost 6 bases, V lost 1 base, and 6 bases had no gene match. In germline, CDR1 is SGHAT, CDR2 FQNNGV. The CDR3 sequence: CASSLAGQSFQPQHF. The CDR3 DNA reads as TGTGCCAGCAGCTTAGCGGGACAGAGCTTTCAGCCCCAGCATTTT.

This clone was observed a single time. The genes are TRBV19 and TRBJ1-6; possibly TRBD1 for D (6 bases). The CDR3 spans 14 residues. Germline V gene lookup returns CDR1 LNHDA and CDR2 SQIVND (reference sequence). V was shortened by 4 bases and J by 6 bases, with 10 bases between the two germline ends. The CDR3 spells CASSSGQFNSPLHF. The CDR3 bases are TGTGCCAGTAGTAGTGGACAGTTTAATTCACCCCTCCACTTT.